This T cell receptor (beta chain) was captured by sequencing in a study of cytomegalovirus exposure and HLA in healthy donors. Amplification used 60 Vbeta primers and 13 Jbeta primers. Assay: immunoSEQ multiplex PCR; the TCRdb copy retains only in-frame clones and omits some. The sample lists 95,000 to 100,000 clones, around 82% seen once, with more than 3% in the top ten. This CDR3 has 14 residues. V was shortened by 1 base and J by 2 bases, with 9 bases between the two germline ends. Germline V gene lookup returns CDR1 GTSNPN and CDR2 SVGIG (reference sequence). The chain has TRBV30 and TRBJ1-5; D call uncertain. The sample was PBMCs. The sequence was obtained from a man aged 35 to 55 in good health and CMV-seronegative. Here the CDR3 DNA reads TGTGCCTGGAGTGGCGGGGAACGCAATCAGCCCCAGCATTTT. Protein: CAWSGGERNQPQHF.